The entry below describes one T cell receptor beta chain. Its specificity is not known. These data come from a study of blood T cells in healthy people across ages. A second roughly 6 to 11 cycle PCR used barcoded and J-beta primers. TCRdb called the 5' RACE reads again in MiXCR, with one record for every CDR3 protein. The sample records 800,000 to 1,300,000 distinct CDR3 sequences, about 25% being singletons. Study-wide findings and caveats: CMV status of donors was not determined, possibly confounding expanded clonotype changes. TCR beta diversity, measured per million T cells, fell in a roughly linear way with age. Fewer expanded clones and more diversity marked long-lived versus aged donors.

The CDR3 runs to 18 residues. The V and J ends lost 4 bases and 0 bases, in that order; junction bases with no gene match: 8. This sample was shared with a second study, whose subject was T cells of mothers and their children.

The rearrangement joins TRBV12-3 or TRBV12-4 to TRBJ2-1; TRBD2 matches 11 bases. The material sequenced was blood. This clonotype was sampled from a girl aged 2 to 9 in good health. The CDR3 loop reads CASSSGLADPSSYNEQFF. CDR3 in DNA: TGTGCCAGCAGTTCGGGACTAGCGGACCCGAGCTCCTACAATGAGCAGTTCTTC.